This TCR beta chain was identified during a study of identical twins. The CDR3 extends over 13 amino acids. Per germline, CDR1 SGHNT and CDR2 YYREEE (reference sequence). V lost 4 bases and J 6 bases, leaving 13 bases between the germline ends. MiXCR was run by TCRdb on the 5' RACE reads, yielding one entry per CDR3 protein. This sample yields some 1,700,000 distinct CDR3 sequences, of which around 33% are seen a single time; approximately 0.29% belongs to the top ten. The chain combines TRBV5-4 with TRBJ1-2; D remains ambiguous. The sequenced sample consisted of cord blood. The sequence came from a newborn girl in good health. The CDR3 coding sequence is TGTGCCAGCAGCCGGGCTTATAAGGATGGCTACACCTTC. Protein product: CASSRAYKDGYTF.